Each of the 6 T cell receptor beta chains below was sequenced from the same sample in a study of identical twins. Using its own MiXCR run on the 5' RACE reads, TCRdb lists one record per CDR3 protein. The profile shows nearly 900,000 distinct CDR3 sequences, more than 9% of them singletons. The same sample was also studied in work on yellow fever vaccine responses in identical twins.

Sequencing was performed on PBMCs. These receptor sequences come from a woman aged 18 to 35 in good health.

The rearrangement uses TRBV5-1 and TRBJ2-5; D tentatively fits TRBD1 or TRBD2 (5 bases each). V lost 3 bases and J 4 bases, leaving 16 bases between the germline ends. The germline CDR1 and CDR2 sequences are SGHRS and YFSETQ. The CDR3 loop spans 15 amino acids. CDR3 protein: CASSSGPSGGETQYF. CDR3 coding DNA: TGCGCCAGCAGCTCGGGACCGTCCGGCGGAGAGACCCAGTACTTC.

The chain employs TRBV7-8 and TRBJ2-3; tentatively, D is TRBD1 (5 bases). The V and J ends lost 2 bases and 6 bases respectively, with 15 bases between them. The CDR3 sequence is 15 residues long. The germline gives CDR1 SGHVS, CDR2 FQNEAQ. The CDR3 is CASSLLGSGRDTQYF. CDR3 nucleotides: TGTGCCAGCAGCTTACTCGGTTCAGGGCGGGATACGCAGTATTTT.

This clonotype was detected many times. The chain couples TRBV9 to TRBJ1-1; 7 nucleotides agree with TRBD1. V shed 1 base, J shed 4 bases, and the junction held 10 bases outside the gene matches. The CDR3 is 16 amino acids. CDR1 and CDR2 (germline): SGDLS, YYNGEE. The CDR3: CASSVTPTGVGTEAFF. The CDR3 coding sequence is TGTGCCAGCAGCGTAACCCCCACAGGGGTGGGCACTGAAGCTTTCTTT. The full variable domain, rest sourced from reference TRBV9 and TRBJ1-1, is DSGVTQTPKHLITATGQRVTLRCSPRSGDLSVYWYQQSLDQGLQFLIQYYNGEERAKGNILERFSAQQFPDLHSELNLSSLELGDSALYFCASSVTPTGVGTEAFFGQGTRLTVV.

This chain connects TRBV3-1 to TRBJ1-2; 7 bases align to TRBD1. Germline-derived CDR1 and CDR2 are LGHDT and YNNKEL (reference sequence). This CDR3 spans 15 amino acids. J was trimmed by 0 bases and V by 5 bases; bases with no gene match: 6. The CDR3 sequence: CASSGRDRANYGYTF. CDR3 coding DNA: TGTGCCAGCAGCGGCCGGGACAGAGCTAACTATGGCTACACCTTC.

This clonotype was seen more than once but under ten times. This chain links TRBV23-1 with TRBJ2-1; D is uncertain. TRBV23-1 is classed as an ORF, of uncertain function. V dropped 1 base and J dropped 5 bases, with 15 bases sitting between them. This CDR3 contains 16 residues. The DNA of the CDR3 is TGCGCCAGCAGTCAATACCACTTGACTCGGGACAATGAGCAGTTCTTC. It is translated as CASSQYHLTRDNEQFF.

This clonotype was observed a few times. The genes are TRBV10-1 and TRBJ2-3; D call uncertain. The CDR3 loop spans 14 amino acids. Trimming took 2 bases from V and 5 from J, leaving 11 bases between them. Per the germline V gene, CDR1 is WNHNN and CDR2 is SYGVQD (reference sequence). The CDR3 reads CASSERLAGDTQYF. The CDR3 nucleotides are TGCGCCAGCAGTGAGAGATTAGCAGGAGATACGCAGTATTTT.